This TCR beta chain was identified in a study of CD8 T cells in ankylosing spondylitis. There are many counts of this clonotype. Its antigen is not known. Broader study findings: Roughly eight highly homologous variants formed a TCR beta motif that appeared characteristic of ankylosing spondylitis blood. There was reportedly significant enrichment of clones that were disease-linked in matched ankylosing spondylitis synovial fluid.

The germline V and J ends were trimmed by 3 bases and 4 bases, with 12 bases remaining between them. The germline CDR1 and CDR2 sequences are SGHRS and YFSETQ. The CDR3 extends over 14 amino acids. Generation of TCR beta libraries employed quantitative 5'-RACE incorporating molecular barcodes. One entry per CDR3 protein results from TCRdb running MiXCR on the 5' RACE reads. The table lists 250,000 to 400,000 distinct CDR3 sequences, around 10% of them singletons. This chain uses TRBV5-1 with TRBJ2-3; D ambiguous. The sequence was collected from a female donor with ankylosing spondylitis or in good health (not recorded which). The sequenced sample consisted of blood, either unsorted or a sorted T cell fraction (not recorded which). This CDR3 reads CASSSMSTADTQYF. Written as DNA, the CDR3 is TGCGCCAGCAGCTCAATGTCTACGGCAGATACGCAGTATTTT.